Listed below are T cell receptor beta chains from one sample, sequenced in a study of Tregs in tolerant kidney transplant recipients. The table came from immunoSEQ multiplex PCR; TCRdb's copy has only in-frame clones and leaves some out. The table records under 20,000 clones, about four fifths of them present only once. The sample was Tregs from blood. Receptors were obtained from a human donor in good health. CDR3s include the opening cysteine and the closing phenylalanine or tryptophan. D genes are given only for firm matches. Clone size appears in some rows only: once, few, many, or a class for an expanded clone.

j_call | v_call | d_call | clone_size | cdr3_aa | cdr3_nt
TRBJ2-1 | TRBV28 | . | . | CASRNRGELGEQFF | TGTGCCAGCAGAAATAGGGGAGAGCTTGGTGAGCAGTTCTTC
TRBJ2-6 | TRBV7-2 | TRBD2 | . | CASSSGGDGANVLTF | TGTGCCAGCAGCTCGGGAGGGGACGGGGCCAACGTCCTGACTTTC
TRBJ1-1 | TRBV11-1 | . | few | CASSLDRLNTEAFF | TGTGCCAGCAGCCTAGACAGACTTAACACTGAAGCTTTCTTT
TRBJ1-5 | TRBV4-3 | . | once | CASSQERGTPQHF | TGCGCCAGCAGCCAAGAACGGGGAACGCCCCAGCATTTT
TRBJ2-3 | TRBV30 | TRBD2 | . | CAWSRGTSGGPDTQYF | TGTGCCTGGTCTAGGGGGACTAGCGGGGGCCCAGATACGCAGTATTTT
TRBJ2-3 | TRBV30 | TRBD2 | once | CAWTPGGGTDTQYF | TGTGCCTGGACTCCTGGGGGGGGCACAGATACGCAGTATTTT
TRBJ2-3 | TRBV4-1 | . | . | CASSQDPGLARADTQYF | TGCGCCAGCAGCCAAGATCCGGGTCTAGCTAGGGCAGATACGCAGTATTTT
TRBJ2-2 | TRBV4-1 | . | . | CASSQAVLGELFF | TGCGCCAGCAGCCAAGCGGTACTCGGGGAGCTGTTTTTT
TRBJ1-6 | TRBV9 | . | . | CASSVPPMGLDHSPLHF | TGTGCCAGCAGCGTTCCCCCGATGGGACTCGATCATTCACCCCTCCACTTT
TRBJ2-1 | TRBV9 | . | . | CASSSRGGGSSYNEQFF | TGTGCCAGCAGCTCGAGGGGGGGCGGGAGCTCCTACAATGAGCAGTTCTTC
TRBJ2-1 | TRBV11-3 | . | . | CASSPSLSNEQFF | TGTGCCAGCAGCCCGTCCCTGAGCAATGAGCAGTTCTTC
TRBJ1-2 | TRBV5-1 | . | . | CASSLDWRRAPGTGDHPYGYTF | TGCGCCAGCAGCTTGGATTGGAGAAGGGCCCCTGGGACTGGGGACCACCCCTATGGCTACACCTTC